The clone carrying this T cell receptor (beta chain) was counted between two and nine times. Its target is unknown. The sample is drawn from a study of identical twins. General study points: Fewer insertions were carried by abundant cord blood beta clonotypes, but none was seen in memory repertoires. Some out-of-frame alpha sequences were shared by twins, and these showed excess low generation probability.

TCRdb used MiXCR to reprocess the 5' RACE reads, holding one entry per CDR3 protein. The data show around 500,000 distinct CDR3 sequences, approximately 14% seen once. V was trimmed by 7 bases and J by 6 bases, leaving 11 bases between them. The CDR3 sequence is 12 residues long. Germline-derived CDR1 and CDR2 are MNHNS and SASEGT. This sample was shared with a second study, whose subject was yellow fever vaccine responses in identical twins. That study reports: After vaccination, twins' T cell response reportedly seemed partly convergent, partly personalized.

This TCR was sampled from a young woman in good health. Sequencing used CD4+ T cells sorted from blood. The chain recombines TRBV6-1 with TRBJ2-3; D gene uncertain. The CDR3 sequence is CASMFSADTQYF. CDR3 coding DNA: TGTGCCAGCATGTTTAGTGCGGATACGCAGTATTTT.